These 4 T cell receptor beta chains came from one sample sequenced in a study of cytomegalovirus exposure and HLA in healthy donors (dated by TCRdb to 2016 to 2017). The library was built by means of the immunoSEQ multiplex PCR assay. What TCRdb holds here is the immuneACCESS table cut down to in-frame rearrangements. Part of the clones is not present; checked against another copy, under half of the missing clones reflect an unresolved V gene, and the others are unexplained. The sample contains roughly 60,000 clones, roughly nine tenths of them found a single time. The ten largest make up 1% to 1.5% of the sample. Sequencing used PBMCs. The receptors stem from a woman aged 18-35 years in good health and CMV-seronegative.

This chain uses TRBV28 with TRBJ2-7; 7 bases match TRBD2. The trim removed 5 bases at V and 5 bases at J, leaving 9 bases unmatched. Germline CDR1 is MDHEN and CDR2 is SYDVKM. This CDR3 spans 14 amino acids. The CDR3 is CASSIRDYANEQYF. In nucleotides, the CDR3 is TGTGCCAGCAGTATTCGGGACTACGCTAACGAGCAGTACTTC.

This CDR3 is CASSEEGTNEKLFF. Written as DNA, the CDR3 is TGTGCCAGCAGTGAAGAGGGGACTAATGAAAAACTGTTTTTT. The V call is TRBV6-1, the J call TRBJ1-4, with D possibly matching TRBD1 (5 bases). CDR1 is MNHNS, CDR2 SASEGT, per germline. This CDR3 is built from 14 residues. V was cut by 1 base and J by 2 bases, with 5 bases left in between.

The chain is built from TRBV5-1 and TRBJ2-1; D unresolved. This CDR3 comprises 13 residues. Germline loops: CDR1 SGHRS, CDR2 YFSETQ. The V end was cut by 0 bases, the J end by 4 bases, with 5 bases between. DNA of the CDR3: TGCGCCAGCAGCTTGGACATATACAATGAGCAGTTCTTC. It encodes CASSLDIYNEQFF.

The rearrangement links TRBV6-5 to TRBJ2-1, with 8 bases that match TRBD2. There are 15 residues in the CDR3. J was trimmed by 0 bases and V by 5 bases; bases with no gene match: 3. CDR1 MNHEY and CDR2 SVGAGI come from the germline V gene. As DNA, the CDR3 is TGTGCCAGCAGTAACACTAGCGGCTCCTACAATGAGCAGTTCTTC. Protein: CASSNTSGSYNEQFF.